This TCR beta chain was sequenced for a study of T cell repertoires in cytomegalovirus infection. For the study at large: Recently identified HLA-C-restricted CMV epitopes and well-studied HLA-B-restricted CMV epitopes were used by the study. Matching HLA type and CMV infection were both indicated by public TCR beta signatures. Notes on the study in general: Using cumulative public TCR beta family frequency, the authors identified those who carried CMV together with the relevant HLA. Clonotypes of TCR beta that were HLA-C-restricted and CMV-specific dominated the ex vivo response.

TCRdb called the reads again in MiXCR, with one record for every CDR3 protein. This table has hundreds of thousands of distinct CDR3 sequences, about 42% appearing once. Deletions cut 1 base from V and 8 bases from J, with 11 bases between. The CDR3 is 13 amino acids. The sample holds a few counts of this clonotype. The antigen is unknown. The input for sequencing was cultured PBMCs, taken from culture after CMV antigen stimulation. The receptor's source is a human donor in good health (CMV status not recorded). Some clones in this sample may be carry-over from other donors' samples. The V call is TRBV12-3 or TRBV12-4, the J call TRBJ1-2; D unclear. The DNA of the CDR3 is TGTGCCAGCAGTTTAGGGTTGGGATCGGGCTACACCTTC. Translating it yields CASSLGLGSGYTF.